This T cell receptor beta chain derives from a study of blood T cell repertoires in COVID-19. Study summary: Donors in the United States, Italy and Spain gave samples during acute or convalescent COVID-19. The cDNA or gDNA used as material had been derived from T cells, B-cell-depleted T cells, or PBMCs.

CDR3 size: 17 residues. The germline V gene has CDR1 SGHRS and CDR2 YFSETQ. After removal of 2 bases from V and 4 bases from J, the junction contained 11 bases not matched to a gene. In the original analysis: Reference gene primers were amplified, and this amplification served to estimate nucleated cell counts. Clones were sequenced by immunoSEQ multiplex PCR, and TCRdb holds only the in-frame ones, with some missing. The V and J calls and clone size were taken over from that table, and D and trimming were inferred from the DNA. Altogether under 350,000 clones are present, 80% to 90% being singletons, with the ten largest covering about 4.2%.

V usage is TRBV5-1 and J usage is TRBJ2-2; 7 bases align to TRBD1. The origin of this receptor is a man aged 35 to 55 with acute or convalescent COVID-19. Sequenced: peripheral blood. The CDR3 DNA reads as TGCGCCAGCAGCTTATTACCGGGGACAGAGAGCACCGGGGAGCTGTTTTTT. This sequence encodes CASSLLPGTESTGELFF.